These T cell receptor beta chains were read from a single sample in a study of blood T cell repertoires in COVID-19. Only in-frame clones appear in the TCRdb table, and some are missing; sequencing was by immunoSEQ multiplex PCR. The sample shows 50,000 to 75,000 clones, 75% to 85% of them seen only once. Specimen: peripheral blood. These receptor sequences come from a man aged 60-69 years with acute or convalescent COVID-19. CDR3s include the opening cysteine and the closing phenylalanine or tryptophan. D genes are given only for firm matches. Expanded clones are given a class, and other clones once, few, many or no size at all.

j_call: TRBJ2-1; clone_size: -; d_call: TRBD1; v_call: TRBV18; cdr3_aa: CASSRGQGDWNEQFF; cdr3_nt: TGTGCCAGCTCTCGCGGACAGGGGGATTGGAATGAGCAGTTCTTC
j_call: TRBJ1-6; clone_size: once; d_call: -; v_call: TRBV6-5; cdr3_aa: CASSRLSSYNSPLHF; cdr3_nt: TGTGCCAGCAGCAGACTGAGCTCCTATAATTCACCCCTCCACTTT
j_call: TRBJ1-1; clone_size: -; d_call: -; v_call: TRBV18; cdr3_aa: CASSPRQVGNTEAFF; cdr3_nt: TGTGCCAGCTCACCACGACAGGTCGGAAACACTGAAGCTTTCTTT
j_call: TRBJ2-5; clone_size: once; d_call: -; v_call: TRBV10-3; cdr3_aa: CAISESGAQETQYF; cdr3_nt: TGTGCCATCAGTGAGTCAGGGGCCCAGGAGACCCAGTACTTC
j_call: TRBJ2-2; clone_size: -; d_call: -; v_call: TRBV7-8; cdr3_aa: CASSPRGVSLGAGELFF; cdr3_nt: TGTGCCAGCAGCCCCAGGGGGGTTTCCCTAGGTGCCGGGGAGCTGTTTTTT
j_call: TRBJ2-1; clone_size: -; d_call: TRBD2; v_call: TRBV7-3; cdr3_aa: CASSPTGGSGGPSFF; cdr3_nt: TGTGCCAGCAGCCCTACCGGAGGTAGCGGGGGGCCATCGTTCTTC
j_call: TRBJ1-1; clone_size: -; d_call: -; v_call: TRBV18; cdr3_aa: CASSRWATEAFF; cdr3_nt: TGTGCCAGCTCACGATGGGCCACTGAAGCTTTCTTT
j_call: TRBJ1-5; clone_size: few; d_call: -; v_call: TRBV3-1/TRBV3-2; cdr3_aa: CASSQGKGGGQPQHF; cdr3_nt: TGTGCCAGCAGCCAAGGAAAGGGAGGAGGCCAGCCCCAGCATTTT
j_call: TRBJ2-5; clone_size: -; d_call: TRBD2; v_call: TRBV5-1; cdr3_aa: CASSFGLAGETQYF; cdr3_nt: TGCGCCAGCAGCTTCGGGCTAGCGGGGGAGACCCAGTACTTC
j_call: TRBJ2-5; clone_size: -; d_call: TRBD2; v_call: TRBV29-1; cdr3_aa: CSVGLAGQGTQYF; cdr3_nt: TGCAGCGTCGGACTAGCGGGGCAAGGGACCCAGTACTTC
j_call: TRBJ1-2; clone_size: -; d_call: TRBD1; v_call: TRBV3-1/TRBV3-2; cdr3_aa: CASSQEGTDYGYTF; cdr3_nt: TGTGCCAGCAGCCAAGAGGGGACAGACTATGGCTACACCTTC
j_call: TRBJ2-7; clone_size: -; d_call: TRBD1; v_call: TRBV7-9; cdr3_aa: CASSLEGQGSYEQYF; cdr3_nt: TGTGCCAGCAGCTTAGAGGGACAGGGGTCCTACGAGCAGTACTTC
j_call: TRBJ2-7; clone_size: -; d_call: -; v_call: TRBV6-5; cdr3_aa: CASSQEGYEQYF; cdr3_nt: TGTGCCAGCAGTCAGGAGGGGTACGAGCAGTACTTC
j_call: TRBJ1-3; clone_size: -; d_call: TRBD1; v_call: TRBV5-1; cdr3_aa: CASSFGQGFIGDTIYF; cdr3_nt: TGCGCCAGCAGCTTTGGACAGGGGTTCATCGGAGACACCATATATTTT
j_call: TRBJ2-7; clone_size: -; d_call: -; v_call: TRBV29-1; cdr3_aa: CSVVQGYEQYF; cdr3_nt: TGCAGCGTTGTTCAGGGCTACGAGCAGTACTTC
j_call: TRBJ1-6; clone_size: -; d_call: TRBD1; v_call: TRBV27; cdr3_aa: CASSLRNWRQGVSPLHF; cdr3_nt: TGTGCCAGCAGTTTACGCAATTGGCGACAGGGGGTCTCACCCCTCCACTTT
j_call: TRBJ2-1; clone_size: -; d_call: TRBD2; v_call: TRBV2; cdr3_aa: CASSPRLAGGHEQFF; cdr3_nt: TGTGCCAGCAGCCCCAGACTAGCGGGGGGTCATGAGCAGTTCTTC
j_call: TRBJ2-3; clone_size: -; d_call: TRBD1; v_call: TRBV19; cdr3_aa: CASTPGTVGPDTQYF; cdr3_nt: TGTGCCAGTACCCCCGGGACAGTAGGCCCAGATACGCAGTATTTT
j_call: TRBJ2-7; clone_size: once; d_call: -; v_call: TRBV7-9; cdr3_aa: CASSLAGAGSYEQYF; cdr3_nt: TGTGCCAGCAGCTTAGCGGGGGCGGGCTCCTACGAGCAGTACTTC
j_call: TRBJ2-3; clone_size: -; d_call: TRBD1; v_call: TRBV5-6; cdr3_aa: CASSLEGAGGRSDTQYF; cdr3_nt: TGTGCCAGCAGCTTGGAAGGGGCAGGGGGCCGTTCAGATACGCAGTATTTT
j_call: TRBJ1-2; clone_size: -; d_call: TRBD1; v_call: TRBV29-1; cdr3_aa: CSVPPLWDRLEGYTF; cdr3_nt: TGCAGCGTTCCACCCTTGTGGGACAGACTAGAGGGCTACACCTTC
j_call: TRBJ2-2; clone_size: -; d_call: TRBD1; v_call: TRBV18; cdr3_aa: CASSRGQGVTGELFF; cdr3_nt: TGTGCCAGCTCCCGCGGACAGGGGGTAACCGGGGAGCTGTTTTTT
j_call: TRBJ1-1; clone_size: -; d_call: -; v_call: TRBV19; cdr3_aa: CASSTSPRTYFGTEAFF; cdr3_nt: TGTGCCAGTAGTACTTCACCGAGGACTTATTTCGGCACTGAAGCTTTCTTT
j_call: TRBJ1-2; clone_size: -; d_call: -; v_call: TRBV30; cdr3_aa: CAWSVPDSFRGYTF; cdr3_nt: TGTGCCTGGAGTGTACCAGACAGCTTCCGTGGCTACACCTTC
j_call: TRBJ2-3; clone_size: -; d_call: TRBD2; v_call: TRBV3-1/TRBV3-2; cdr3_aa: CASRRTSGGALGTDTQYF; cdr3_nt: TGTGCCAGCAGACGTACTAGCGGGGGGGCCCTCGGCACAGATACGCAGTATTTT
j_call: TRBJ2-1; clone_size: once; d_call: -; v_call: TRBV24-1; cdr3_aa: CATSGGGLNNEQFF; cdr3_nt: TGTGCCACCAGTGGGGGGGGGCTGAACAATGAGCAGTTCTTC
j_call: TRBJ2-2; clone_size: -; d_call: -; v_call: TRBV7-7; cdr3_aa: CASSPTRGITGELFF; cdr3_nt: TGTGCTAGCAGCCCAACTCGGGGGATCACCGGGGAGCTGTTTTTT
j_call: TRBJ1-1; clone_size: -; d_call: -; v_call: TRBV2; cdr3_aa: CASSERGGPGRVNTEAFF; cdr3_nt: TGTGCCAGCAGTGAAAGGGGGGGGCCGGGCCGCGTGAACACTGAAGCTTTCTTT
j_call: TRBJ1-6; clone_size: -; d_call: TRBD1; v_call: TRBV5-1; cdr3_aa: CASRAGQVGSPLHF; cdr3_nt: TGCGCCAGCAGAGCTGGACAGGTGGGTTCACCCCTCCACTTT
j_call: TRBJ1-1; clone_size: -; d_call: -; v_call: TRBV5-1; cdr3_aa: CASSVQGGHNTEAFF; cdr3_nt: TGCGCCAGCAGCGTACAGGGTGGGCACAACACTGAAGCTTTCTTT
j_call: TRBJ2-1; clone_size: few; d_call: -; v_call: TRBV30; cdr3_aa: CASQGIYNEQFF; cdr3_nt: TGTGCCTCGCAGGGGATTTACAATGAGCAGTTCTTC
j_call: TRBJ2-3; clone_size: -; d_call: -; v_call: TRBV9; cdr3_aa: CASSVAQGTDTQYF; cdr3_nt: TGTGCCAGCAGCGTAGCACAGGGCACAGATACGCAGTATTTT
j_call: TRBJ1-2; clone_size: -; d_call: -; v_call: TRBV6-6; cdr3_aa: CASSYSGGDGYTF; cdr3_nt: TGTGCCAGCAGTTACTCGGGGGGAGATGGCTACACCTTC